This T cell receptor beta chain stems from a study of CD8 T cells in ankylosing spondylitis. Notes on this clonotype: Its matching antigen is unknown.

The CDR3 covers 15 residues. J was trimmed by 3 bases and V by 5 bases; bases with no gene match: 6. Germline-derived CDR1 and CDR2 are SQVTM and ANQGSEA. Points from the study as a whole: Some motif variants were previously reported in reactive arthritis synovial fluid and blood. Disease-linked clones had a CD8+ phenotype and relatively low frequency in peripheral blood. Within ankylosing spondylitis blood, a TCR beta motif made up of fewer than ten highly homologous variants appeared to be characteristic. Clones linked to disease were reported to show significant enrichment in matched ankylosing spondylitis synovial fluid.

Molecular-barcoded quantitative 5'-RACE produced these TCR beta libraries. TCRdb used MiXCR to reprocess the 5' RACE reads, holding one entry per CDR3 protein. The data show around 220,000 distinct CDR3 sequences, with about 18% seen just once and more than 40% held by the top ten. This TCR came from a male donor with ankylosing spondylitis. Sample: blood, either unsorted or a sorted T cell fraction (not recorded which). The chain is built from TRBV29-1 and TRBJ2-7; 14 bases agree with TRBD2. CDR3 sequence (DNA): TGCAGCGTTCAAGGGACTAGCGGGAGCATCTACGAGCAGTACTTC. Protein product: CSVQGTSGSIYEQYF.